This T cell receptor beta chain emerged from a study of cytomegalovirus exposure and HLA in healthy donors. Study background: Around 77% of roughly 430 genotyped donors fell in the Caucasian-associated ancestry cluster. Study results and caveats: A link between a missense DCLRE1C variant and TCR beta V- and J-gene trimming emerged from a later analysis.

This clone occurred a few times. Its cognate antigen is unknown. Trimming removed 2 bases at V and 5 bases at J, with 14 bases between. Germline V gene lookup returns CDR1 SGHRS and CDR2 YFSETQ. The CDR3 runs 14 residues. The PCR contained 60 Vbeta and 13 Jbeta primers. The assay was immunoSEQ multiplex PCR, and TCRdb's table has in-frame clones only and misses some. This table has around 200,000 clones, 77% appearing once. The V gene is TRBV5-1, the J gene TRBJ2-7; tentatively, D is TRBD2 (6 bases). What was sequenced was PBMCs. The receptor was derived from a woman aged 55 to 70 in good health and CMV-seropositive. CDR3 residues: CASSLATRADEQYF. The DNA of the CDR3 is TGCGCCAGCAGCTTAGCGACTAGGGCCGACGAGCAGTACTTC.